The clone carrying this TCR beta chain was found many times. What it binds is not known. Unsorted libraries were generated from 2 million PBMCs held at -80 degrees C. Every sequencing run generated over 170 million TCR-beta sequences from 15-18 subjects. Each CDR3 protein is one row after TCRdb ran MiXCR on the 5' RACE reads. The sample contains over 60,000 distinct CDR3 sequences, 4% to 6% of which appear only once. Trimming removed 2 bases from V and 2 bases from J, with 10 bases in between. This CDR3 has 16 amino acids. This sample is drawn from a study of neurological immune-mediated disorders. Regarding the study as a whole: The greatest TCR clonal expansion occurred in HTLV-1-associated myelopathy and the least in multiple sclerosis, which fell below healthy controls.

The V gene is TRBV12-3 or TRBV12-4, the J gene TRBJ1-6; D is ambiguous. The clonotype comes from a woman in her 30s with multiple sclerosis. The sequenced sample consisted of PBMCs. The CDR3 bases are TGTGCCAGCAGTTTATACGGGGATCCCTATAATTCACCCCTCCACTTT. As protein: CASSLYGDPYNSPLHF.